This is a list of T cell receptor beta chains from one sample in a study of beta chain features in type 1 diabetes. The method was immunoSEQ multiplex PCR; TCRdb's version includes in-frame clones alone and lacks a portion of them. The table lists around 25,000 clones, roughly 66% of them singletons, with 3.5% to 4.5% in the top ten. The material sequenced was Tregs from blood. The receptor set was obtained from a man aged 18 to 29 with type 1 diabetes. The conserved cysteine and the conserved F or W are not part of the CDR3 here. The order of the fields is V gene, CDR3 protein.

TRBV29-1 | SVFGLAGGDEQF
TRBV6-6 | ASSYSRTSGYNEQF
TRBV19 | ASVDRESQPQH
TRBV7-2 | ASSLESGGQF
TRBV6-6 | ASSSTGVNVETQY
TRBV18 | ASSLFTEAF
TRBV28 | ASSFMVWASTDTQY
TRBV30 | AWSPWAAAGQF
TRBV5-1 | ASSPAGTSNNEQF
TRBV5-6 | ASSPIPGQVKFNTEAF
TRBV7-9 | ASSLAYSRYEQY
TRBV6-5 | ASSSSSEQF
TRBV28 | ASVKQVQETQY
TRBV7-8 | ASSAQGNTEAF